This TCR beta chain was identified in a study of human T cells and chemical hapten exposure. Extraction yielded total RNA from whole blood (unfractionated). CDR1 and CDR2 (germline): MNHEY, SMNVEV (reference sequence). V shed 5 bases and J shed 7 bases, with 17 bases lying between them. The CDR3 length is 14 residues. Each CDR3 protein gets one entry after TCRdb re-called the 5' RACE reads with MiXCR. The profile shows more than 60,000 distinct CDR3 sequences, 15% to 20% of them singletons. The chain is built from TRBV27 and TRBJ2-5; the D gene is possibly TRBD1 (6 bases). This sequence originates from a female donor in good health. CDR3 nucleotide sequence: TGTGCCAGCAGTAACCAGGGGCTTCTTCCGACCCAGTACTTC. Protein product: CASSNQGLLPTQYF.